Below, 27 T cell receptor beta chains from the same sample are listed, as sequenced in a study of shared clonotypes between healthy human individuals (dated by TCRdb to 2018 to 2021). The method was the immunoSEQ multiplex PCR assay. Entries here come from immuneACCESS through TCRdb and include only in-frame sequences with V and J called. Some clones fail to appear in such tables; in the studies checked, an unresolved V gene covers under half of the shortfall, and the cause of the remainder is unknown. Counted in this sample were around 1 million clones; 76% of them appeared once. Around 1.5% of the sample rests with the top ten. Sequences were obtained from memory CD4+ T cells sorted from blood. The sample's cell subset or site label, decoded: CD45RA-negative fraction. These receptors came from a young man in good health.

The rearrangement links TRBV4-1 to TRBJ2-5, with a weak D call TRBD1 (6 bases). The V gene's germline CDR1 is MGHRA and CDR2 YSYEKL. The CDR3 runs to 14 residues. With 0 bases removed from V and 4 bases from J, the gap between germline ends came to 9 bases. CDR3 sequence reads: CASSQEQGRETQYF. The CDR3 DNA reads TGCGCCAGCAGCCAAGAACAGGGCCGAGAGACCCAGTACTTC.

Comments on this clone: A read error may account for a junction end that differs from germline. The chain has TRBV7-7 and TRBJ2-5; D unresolved. Germline CDR1 reads SSHAT; CDR2 reads FNYEAQ (reference sequence). This CDR3 is built from 13 residues. This CDR3 is CASSFAAEETQYF. In DNA form, the CDR3 reads TGTGCTAGCAGCTTTGCGGCAGAAGAGACCCAGTACTTC.

This clone was counted ten times or more. The chain links TRBV29-1 to TRBJ1-5; D is unclear. The V gene's germline CDR1 is SQVTM and CDR2 ANQGSEA. The CDR3 is 13 amino acids. The V end lost 4 bases, the J end lost 8 bases, and 15 bases lay between the germline ends. CDR3 sequence (DNA): TGCAGCGTTGGCAATCCGGGAGTGGAGCCCCAGCATTTT. Amino acid sequence: CSVGNPGVEPQHF.

V gene TRBV5-1 combines with J gene TRBJ2-5; 8 bases agree with TRBD2. Germline CDR1 is SGHRS and CDR2 is YFSETQ. This CDR3 spans 17 amino acids. V gave up 3 bases and J gave up 2 bases; unmatched junction bases: 12. For the CDR3, the DNA is TGCGCCAGCAGCTCGGCCCCTCGGGGGGGCGATCAAGAGACCCAGTACTTC. As protein: CASSSAPRGGDQETQYF. The whole variable domain, filled in from reference TRBV5-1 and TRBJ2-5, reads KAGVTQTPRYLIKTRGQQVTLSCSPISGHRSVSWYQQTPGQGLQFLFEYFSETQRNKGNFPGRFSGRQFSNSRSEMNVSTLELGDSALYLCASSSAPRGGDQETQYFGPGTRLLVL.

The chain is built from TRBV20-1 and TRBJ2-5; D possibly matches TRBD1 or TRBD2 (5 bases each). Germline lookup yields CDR1 DFQATT and CDR2 SNEGSKA (reference sequence). The CDR3 is 11 residues long. Trimming pared 4 bases from V and 5 bases from J, leaving 8 bases between. DNA of the CDR3: TGCAGTGCTATCAGGGACGAGACCCAGTACTTC. This sequence encodes CSAIRDETQYF.

The chain employs TRBV28 and TRBJ2-7; the D gene is possibly TRBD1 (6 bases). This CDR3 has 14 amino acids. Deletions cut 5 bases from V and 0 bases from J, with 11 bases between. Germline V gene sequence: CDR1 MDHEN, CDR2 SYDVKM. The CDR3 loop is CASSEVDSSYEQYF. CDR3 coding DNA: TGTGCCAGCAGTGAGGTGGACAGCTCCTACGAGCAGTACTTC. Full variable domain (rest looked up from reference TRBV28 and TRBJ2-7): DVKVTQSSRYLVKRTGEKVFLECVQDMDHENMFWYRQDPGLGLRLIYFSYDVKMKEKGDIPEGYSVSREKKERFSLILESASTNQTSMYLCASSEVDSSYEQYFGPGTRLTVT.

The chain joins TRBV29-1 to TRBJ1-2, with TRBD1 as a possible D gene (6 bases). The CDR3 has 14 amino acids. Germline V gene lookup returns CDR1 SQVTM and CDR2 ANQGSEA. V was trimmed by 6 bases and J by 4 bases, leaving 18 bases between them. DNA for the CDR3: TGCAGCGTAGAAACGGTGGGGGCGGGCTATGGCTACACCTTC. It codes for CSVETVGAGYGYTF.

This clone was recorded only once. CDR3 nucleotides: TGTGCCAGCAGTGCCGGGCTGTTCGAGCAGTACTTC. It yields the protein CASSAGLFEQYF. The chain couples TRBV6-6 to TRBJ2-7; D is ambiguous. V lost 5 bases and J lost 6, with 11 bases in between. The CDR3 consists of 12 residues. The V gene's germline CDR1 is MNHNY and CDR2 SVGAGI (reference sequence).

This chain connects TRBV29-1 to TRBJ2-1; D possibly corresponds to TRBD2 (6 bases). CDR1 SQVTM and CDR2 ANQGSEA come from the germline V gene. Trimming pared 7 bases from V and 6 bases from J, leaving 16 bases between. The CDR3 is 13 amino acids. The CDR3 DNA is TGCAGCGGTGGGTCGGAGGGTATCAATGAGCAGTTCTTC. Encoded protein: CSGGSEGINEQFF.

This clone was recorded at least ten times. The J gene is TRBJ2-2, the V gene TRBV6-1; TRBD1 matches 8 bases. Trimming at V came to 4 bases and at J to 6 bases, leaving 4 bases not matched to a gene. The V gene's germline CDR1 is MNHNS and CDR2 SASEGT. The length of the CDR3 is 14 residues. DNA for the CDR3: TGTGCCAGCAGTGCCTCGACAGGGGCCGGGGAGCTGTTTTTT. Protein: CASSASTGAGELFF.

This sequence joins TRBV7-8 and TRBJ1-2, with D perhaps matching TRBD1 (6 bases). This CDR3 has 18 amino acids. The V and J ends lost 1 base and 4 bases respectively, with 22 bases between them. The germline V gene encodes CDR1 SGHVS and CDR2 FQNEAQ. This CDR3 reads CASSLGSQGGLGAYGYTF. As DNA, the CDR3 is TGTGCCAGCAGCTTAGGGTCACAGGGAGGGCTCGGGGCCTATGGCTACACCTTC.

The rearrangement uses TRBV10-2 and TRBJ2-1, with D unresolved. Germline-derived CDR1 and CDR2 are WSHSY and SAAADI. The V and J ends lost 0 bases and 3 bases respectively, with 9 bases between them. The CDR3 sequence is 15 residues long. CDR3 residues: CASSESVGFYNEQFF. The CDR3 nucleotides are TGCGCCAGCAGTGAGTCGGTCGGGTTCTACAATGAGCAGTTCTTC.

This clone was observed a handful of times. The chain has TRBV4-1 and TRBJ1-1; D might be TRBD1 (5 bases). Germline V gene data show CDR1 as MGHRA and CDR2 as YSYEKL. This CDR3 has 16 residues. V was pared by 2 bases and J by 2 bases, with 15 bases between. In DNA form, the CDR3 reads TGCGCCAGCAGCCAATTTGCTGCAGGGTCAAACACTGAAGCTTTCTTT. This codes for CASSQFAAGSNTEAFF.

This chain links TRBV7-2 with TRBJ2-7, with a tentative D call TRBD1 (5 bases). This CDR3 is 13 amino acids long. Germline-derived CDR1 and CDR2 are SGHTA and FQGNSA. Deletions cut 2 bases from V and 3 bases from J, with 8 bases between. Here the CDR3 DNA reads TGTGCCAGCAGCTTACAGGGCAACTACGAGCAGTACTTC. Translating it yields CASSLQGNYEQYF.

The gene calls are TRBV5-1 and TRBJ2-3; D remains unclear. CDR1 SGHRS and CDR2 YFSETQ come from the germline V gene. This CDR3 has 14 residues. V was trimmed by 4 bases and J by 3 bases, leaving 12 bases between them. This CDR3 reads CASSPVSLTDTQYF. Written as DNA, the CDR3 is TGCGCCAGCAGCCCAGTTAGCTTGACAGATACGCAGTATTTT. Variable domain in full (rest from reference TRBV5-1 and TRBJ2-3): KAGVTQTPRYLIKTRGQQVTLSCSPISGHRSVSWYQQTPGQGLQFLFEYFSETQRNKGNFPGRFSGRQFSNSRSEMNVSTLELGDSALYLCASSPVSLTDTQYFGPGTRLTVL.

This clone came up a few times. The chain is built from TRBV7-2 and TRBJ2-1; no reliable D call. V was clipped by 1 base and J by 7 bases, with 14 bases between them. Germline CDR1 and CDR2: SGHTA and FQGNSA. The CDR3 loop spans 15 amino acids. The CDR3 nucleotides are TGTGCCAGCAGCTTAGGACTGGACCCCCGAAATGAGCAGTTCTTC. Protein product: CASSLGLDPRNEQFF.

A single count supports this clone. The chain has TRBV6-5 and TRBJ2-1; D possibly uses TRBD1 or TRBD2 (6 bases each). The CDR3 contains 13 residues. From germline, CDR1 is MNHEY and CDR2 SVGAGI. V was pared by 6 bases and J by 9 bases, with 15 bases between. CDR3 in DNA: TGTGCCAGCAGCAACAGGGAGGATGGTGAGCAGTTCTTC. Residues: CASSNREDGEQFF.

The sample holds one count of this clone. This sequence joins TRBV2 and TRBJ1-4, with TRBD1 identical over 7 bases. This CDR3 comprises 15 residues. V lost 3 bases and J lost 0; bases outside the gene matches: 1. Germline assignment: CDR1 SNHLY and CDR2 FYNNEI. CDR3 nucleotides: TGTGCCAGCAGTGACAGGGGGACAACTAATGAAAAACTGTTTTTT. It codes for CASSDRGTTNEKLFF.

This chain connects TRBV27 to TRBJ1-1; D is unresolved. Germline V CDR1 and CDR2: MNHEY, SMNVEV (reference sequence). The V gene lost 6 bases and the J gene lost 1 base, with 9 bases spanning the gap. This CDR3 is 13 amino acids long. The CDR3 DNA is TGTGCCAGCAGCTCTCATACGAACACTGAAGCTTTCTTT. Residues: CASSSHTNTEAFF.

The chain uses TRBV30 and TRBJ2-7; possible D gene TRBD1, 6 bases. The CDR3 loop spans 13 amino acids. Trimming took off 2 bases at V and 2 bases at J, with 10 bases between the two ends. The V gene's germline CDR1 is GTSNPN and CDR2 SVGIG (reference sequence). CDR3 DNA sequence: TGTGCCTGGAGTACAGGGCACGCCTACGAGCAGTACTTC. Protein sequence: CAWSTGHAYEQYF.

The rearrangement links TRBV19 to TRBJ2-7; no reliable D call. The germline V gene has CDR1 LNHDA and CDR2 SQIVND (reference sequence). Trimming removed 1 base at V and 4 bases at J, with 8 bases between. The CDR3 extends over 13 amino acids. CDR3: CASSIVFLYEQYF. DNA for the CDR3: TGTGCCAGTAGTATAGTTTTCTTGTACGAGCAGTACTTC.

V gene TRBV5-6 combines with J gene TRBJ2-7, with TRBD2 matching over 11 bases. Germline CDR1 SGHDT, CDR2 YYEEEE. The CDR3 is made up of 16 amino acids. V shed 4 bases, J shed 2 bases, and the junction held 8 bases outside the gene matches. CDR3 in amino acids: CASSPASGGPTYEQYF. In DNA form, the CDR3 reads TGTGCCAGCAGCCCTGCTAGCGGGGGGCCTACCTACGAGCAGTACTTC.

This sequence joins TRBV5-6 and TRBJ1-6; no definite D call. There are 16 residues in the CDR3. With 0 bases removed from V and 0 bases from J, the gap between germline ends came to 7 bases. Germline V gives CDR1 SGHDT, CDR2 YYEEEE. The CDR3 DNA reads as TGTGCCAGCAGCTTGGAGTTAAGCTCCTATAATTCACCCCTCCACTTT. This encodes CASSLELSSYNSPLHF.

The chain uses TRBV27 and TRBJ2-7, with D possibly matching TRBD2 (6 bases). Germline CDR1 and CDR2: MNHEY and SMNVEV (reference sequence). This CDR3 spans 17 amino acids. The V end lost 5 bases, the J end lost 0 bases, and 20 bases lay between the germline ends. The CDR3 loop reads CASSRARGTGSSYEQYF. CDR3 sequence (DNA): TGTGCCAGCAGTCGCGCCCGGGGGACTGGGAGCTCCTACGAGCAGTACTTC.

CDR3 loop: CASSFLLGGGPPGELFF. The CDR3 coding sequence is TGTGCCAGCAGCTTTCTTTTGGGGGGAGGGCCCCCCGGGGAGCTGTTTTTT. The chain carries TRBV7-8 and TRBJ2-2; 7 bases are a match to TRBD2. V was pared by 3 bases and J by 6 bases, with 13 bases of the junction left unmatched. Germline CDR1 SGHVS, CDR2 FQNEAQ. CDR3 length equals 17 residues.

To note about this clone: With a much larger clone just one base away, this may be a read error. The rearrangement uses TRBV6-5 and TRBJ2-6; D unresolved. The V end lost 4 bases, the J end lost 2 bases, and 3 bases lay between the germline ends. This CDR3 has 13 amino acids. Germline lookup yields CDR1 MNHEY and CDR2 SVGAGI. The CDR3 DNA sequence: TGTGCCAGCAGTTCCGCTGGGGCCAACGTCCTGACTTTC. It encodes CASSSAGANVLTF.

J is TRBJ2-2 and V is TRBV19, with D possibly being TRBD1 (6 bases). Germline-derived CDR1 and CDR2 are LNHDA and SQIVND (reference sequence). Trimming left V 6 bases short and J 5 bases short, with 13 bases between. The CDR3 is 14 amino acids. The chain's CDR3 is CASRTTGVTGELFF. CDR3 in DNA: TGTGCCAGTAGAACGACAGGAGTTACCGGGGAGCTGTTTTTT. Combining the CDR3 with reference TRBV19 and TRBJ2-2 gives the whole variable domain DGGITQSPKYLFRKEGQNVTLSCEQNLNHDAMYWYRQDPGQGLRLIYYSQIVNDFQKGDIAEGYSVSREKKESFPLTVTSAQKNPTAFYLCASRTTGVTGELFFGEGSRLTVL.